The entry below gives a single T cell receptor beta chain sequence along with its context. Its antigen is not identified. TCRdb keeps only in-frame clones here, not all; method: immunoSEQ multiplex PCR. In the table there are more than 50,000 clones, around 89% of which are singletons. Each and every patient relapsed after autologous stem cell transplantation, and patients got differing brentuximab vedotin exposure. Best responses were complete response, partial response or progressive disease. The sample comes from a study of PD-1 blockade in classical Hodgkin lymphoma. The germline V and J ends were trimmed by 5 bases and 5 bases, with 10 bases remaining between them. The CDR3 loop spans 13 amino acids. The germline gives CDR1 SGHDT, CDR2 YYEEEE. Study-level results: Lower baseline TCR diversity marked trial partial responders and progressors.

The chain links TRBV5-6 to TRBJ2-2, with a weak D call TRBD2 (5 bases). The starting material was peripheral blood mononuclear cells (PBMCs), obtained at baseline. The TCR was taken from a human donor with classical Hodgkin lymphoma. Here the CDR3 DNA reads TGTGCCAGCAGAGGAACGGGGACCGGGGAGCTGTTTTTT. This sequence encodes CASRGTGTGELFF.